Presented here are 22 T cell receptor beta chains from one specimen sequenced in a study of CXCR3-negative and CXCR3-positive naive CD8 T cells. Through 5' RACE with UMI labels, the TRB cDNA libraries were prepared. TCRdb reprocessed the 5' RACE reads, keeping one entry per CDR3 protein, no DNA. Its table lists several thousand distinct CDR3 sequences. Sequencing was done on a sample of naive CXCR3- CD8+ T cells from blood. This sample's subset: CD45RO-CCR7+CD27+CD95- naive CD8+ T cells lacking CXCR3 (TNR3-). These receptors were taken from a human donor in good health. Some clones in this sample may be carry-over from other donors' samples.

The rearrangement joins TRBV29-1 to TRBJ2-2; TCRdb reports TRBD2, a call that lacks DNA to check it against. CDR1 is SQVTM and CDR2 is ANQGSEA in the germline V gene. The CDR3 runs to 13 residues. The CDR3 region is CSGALARTGELFF.

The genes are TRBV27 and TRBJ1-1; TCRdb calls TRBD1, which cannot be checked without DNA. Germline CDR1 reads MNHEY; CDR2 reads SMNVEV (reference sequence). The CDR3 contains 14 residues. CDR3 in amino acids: CASSRTRGNTEAFF.

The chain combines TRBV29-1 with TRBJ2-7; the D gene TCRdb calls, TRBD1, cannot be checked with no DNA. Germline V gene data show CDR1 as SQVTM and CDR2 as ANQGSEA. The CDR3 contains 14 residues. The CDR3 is CSVEGQGPTYEQYF.

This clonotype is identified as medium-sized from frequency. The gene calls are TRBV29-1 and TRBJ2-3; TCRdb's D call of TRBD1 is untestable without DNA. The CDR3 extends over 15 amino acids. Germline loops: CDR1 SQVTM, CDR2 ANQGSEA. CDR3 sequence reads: CSVIPEAGARDTQYF.

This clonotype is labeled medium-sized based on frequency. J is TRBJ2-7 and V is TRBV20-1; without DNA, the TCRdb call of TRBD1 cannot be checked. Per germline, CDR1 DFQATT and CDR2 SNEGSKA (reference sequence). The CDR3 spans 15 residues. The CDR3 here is CSARDTQGTSYEQYF.

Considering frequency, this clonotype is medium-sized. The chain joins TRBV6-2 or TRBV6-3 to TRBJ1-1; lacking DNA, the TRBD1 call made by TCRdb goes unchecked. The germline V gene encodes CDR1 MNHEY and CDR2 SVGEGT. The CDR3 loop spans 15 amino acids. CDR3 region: CASRDRTGRNTEAFF.

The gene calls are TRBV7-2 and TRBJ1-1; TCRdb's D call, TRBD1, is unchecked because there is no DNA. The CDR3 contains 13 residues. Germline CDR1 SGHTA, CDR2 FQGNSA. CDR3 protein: CASSLGTGIEAFF.

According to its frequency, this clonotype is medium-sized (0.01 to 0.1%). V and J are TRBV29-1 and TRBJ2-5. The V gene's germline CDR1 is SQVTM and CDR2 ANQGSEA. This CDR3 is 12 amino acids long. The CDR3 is CSVEDLGETQYF.

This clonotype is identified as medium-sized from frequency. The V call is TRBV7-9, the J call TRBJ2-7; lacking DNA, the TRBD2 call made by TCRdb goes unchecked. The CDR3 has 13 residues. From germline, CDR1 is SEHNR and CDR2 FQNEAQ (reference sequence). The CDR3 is CASSLAAGYEQYF.

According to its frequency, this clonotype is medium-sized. Here the CDR3 reads CASSRRSRSPISDEQYF. J is TRBJ2-7 and V is TRBV14; TCRdb designates TRBD1, a call that cannot be tested without DNA. Germline CDR1 is SGHDN and CDR2 is FVKESK. The CDR3 extends over 17 amino acids.

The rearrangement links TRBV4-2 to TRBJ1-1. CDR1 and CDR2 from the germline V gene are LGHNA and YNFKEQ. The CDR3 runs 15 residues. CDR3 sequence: CASSQEGRAGTEAFF.

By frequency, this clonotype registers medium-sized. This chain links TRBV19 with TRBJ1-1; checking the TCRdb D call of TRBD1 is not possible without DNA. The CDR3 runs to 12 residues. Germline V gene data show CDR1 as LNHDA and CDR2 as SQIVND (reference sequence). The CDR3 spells CATQTGGTEAFF.

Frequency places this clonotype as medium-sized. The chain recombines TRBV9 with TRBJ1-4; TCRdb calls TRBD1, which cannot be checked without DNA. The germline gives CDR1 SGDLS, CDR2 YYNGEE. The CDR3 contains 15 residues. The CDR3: CASSPEGREVEKLFF.

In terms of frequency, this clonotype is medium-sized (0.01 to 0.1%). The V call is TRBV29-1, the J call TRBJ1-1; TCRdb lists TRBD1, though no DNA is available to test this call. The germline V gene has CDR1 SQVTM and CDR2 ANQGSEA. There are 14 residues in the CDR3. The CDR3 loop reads CSVESRDRAFGAFF.

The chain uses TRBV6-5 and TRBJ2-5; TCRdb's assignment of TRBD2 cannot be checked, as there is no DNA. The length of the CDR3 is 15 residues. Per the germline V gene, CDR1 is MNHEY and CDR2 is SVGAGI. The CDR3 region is CASSRDTSLSETQYF.

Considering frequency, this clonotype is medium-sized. The CDR3 sequence: CASSHGGEQFF. This chain links TRBV28 with TRBJ2-1. The CDR3 is 11 amino acids. CDR1 and CDR2 (germline): MDHEN, SYDVKM.

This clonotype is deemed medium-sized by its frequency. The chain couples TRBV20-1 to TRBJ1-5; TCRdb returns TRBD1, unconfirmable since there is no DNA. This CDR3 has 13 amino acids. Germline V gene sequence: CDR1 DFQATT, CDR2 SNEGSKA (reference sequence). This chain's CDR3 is CSVQDNSNQPQHF.

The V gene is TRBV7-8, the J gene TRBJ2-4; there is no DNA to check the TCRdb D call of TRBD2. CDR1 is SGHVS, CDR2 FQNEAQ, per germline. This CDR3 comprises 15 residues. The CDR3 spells CASSPNLGDLNIQYF. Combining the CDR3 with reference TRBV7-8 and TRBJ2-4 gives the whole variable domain GAGVSQSPRYKVAKRGQDVALRCDPISGHVSLFWYQQALGQGPEFLTYFQNEAQLDKSGLPSDRFFAERPEGSVSTLKIQRTQQEDSAVYLCASSPNLGDLNIQYFGAGTRLSVL.

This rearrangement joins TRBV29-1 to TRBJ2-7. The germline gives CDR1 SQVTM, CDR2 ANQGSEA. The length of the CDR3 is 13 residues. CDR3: CSVEDRGTYEQYF.

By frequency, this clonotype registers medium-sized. CDR3 protein: CSALSGVTGNEQFF. The V call is TRBV29-1, the J call TRBJ2-1; TCRdb's assignment of TRBD1 cannot be checked, as there is no DNA. The CDR3 sequence is 14 residues long. The germline CDR1 and CDR2 sequences are SQVTM and ANQGSEA.

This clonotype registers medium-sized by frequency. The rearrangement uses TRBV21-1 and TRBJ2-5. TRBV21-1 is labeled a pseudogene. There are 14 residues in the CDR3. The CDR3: CASSKLKRRETQYF.

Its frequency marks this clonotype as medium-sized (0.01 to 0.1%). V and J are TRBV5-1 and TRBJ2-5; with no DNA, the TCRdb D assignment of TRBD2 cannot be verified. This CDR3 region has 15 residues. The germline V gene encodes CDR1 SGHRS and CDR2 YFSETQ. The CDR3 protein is CASSFAGGTRETQYF.